This T cell receptor beta chain is drawn from a study of blood T cell repertoires in COVID-19. Study-wide background: From the United States, Italy and Spain came samples of acute and convalescent COVID-19. PBMCs, B-cell-depleted T cells, or T cells provided the cDNA or gDNA that made up the material.

The CDR3 extends over 15 amino acids. Germline-derived CDR1 and CDR2 are SGHAT and FQNNGV. Trimming stripped 2 bases from V and 1 base from J, with 8 bases between. Authors' methods: Amplification of reference gene primers provided the estimated nucleated cell counts. Repertoires were generated with immunoSEQ multiplex PCR, while TCRdb's copy carries only in-frame clones and drops some. V, J and clone size were drawn from that table, and D and trimming were deduced from the DNA. The sample carries over 85,000 clones, approximately 90% recorded once. This chain uses TRBV11-2 with TRBJ2-2; D unresolved. This TCR derives from a human donor with active COVID-19. The donor label of this sample is uncertain. The specimen was peripheral blood. CDR3 DNA: TGTGCCAGCAGCTTACTTTCAGGGAACACCGGGGAGCTGTTTTTT. Protein sequence: CASSLLSGNTGELFF.